This T cell receptor beta chain was profiled in a study of cytomegalovirus exposure and HLA in healthy donors. Study information: Genetic ancestry analysis placed 81% of the roughly 400 donors that were genotyped in the Caucasian-associated cluster. Regarding the study as a whole: Previous analysis showed most TCR beta V segments were productive about 90% or about 30% of the time.

Use of 60 Vbeta and 13 Jbeta primers characterized the PCR. The table came from immunoSEQ multiplex PCR; TCRdb's copy has only in-frame clones and leaves some out. The table shows 150,000 to 160,000 clones, with approximately 79% occurring only once. The CDR3 sequence is 15 residues long. Trimming at V came to 3 bases and at J to 4 bases, leaving 3 bases not matched to a gene. Germline lookup yields CDR1 MNHEY and CDR2 SMNVEV (reference sequence). These donors counted as nominally healthy when sampled, but unrecorded immune exposures were likely. With respect to this clone: Its antigen is undetermined.

V usage is TRBV27 and J usage is TRBJ2-1; 10 bases fit TRBD1. Sequenced material: PBMCs. The sequence was collected from a woman in her forties or fifties in good health and CMV-seropositive. CDR3 coding DNA: TGTGCCAGCAGTTTGGGGACAGGGGCTTACAATGAGCAGTTCTTC. Its translation is CASSLGTGAYNEQFF.